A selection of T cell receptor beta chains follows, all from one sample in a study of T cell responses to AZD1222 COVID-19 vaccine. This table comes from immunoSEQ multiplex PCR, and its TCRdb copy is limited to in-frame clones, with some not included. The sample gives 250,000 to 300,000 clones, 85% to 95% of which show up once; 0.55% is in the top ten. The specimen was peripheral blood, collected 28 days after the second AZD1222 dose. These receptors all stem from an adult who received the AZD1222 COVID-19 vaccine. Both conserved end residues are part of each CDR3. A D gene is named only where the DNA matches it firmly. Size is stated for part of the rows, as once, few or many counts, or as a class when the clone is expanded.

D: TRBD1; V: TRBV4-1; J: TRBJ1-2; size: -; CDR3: CASSQRDRAGSGYTF; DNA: TGCGCCAGCAGCCAGAGGGACAGGGCCGGCAGTGGCTACACCTTC
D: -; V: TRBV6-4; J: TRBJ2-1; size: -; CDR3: CASSDSTGNEQFF; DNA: TGTGCCAGCAGTGACTCGACCGGGAATGAGCAGTTCTTC
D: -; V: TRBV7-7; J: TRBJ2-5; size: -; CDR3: CASSQGYQETQYF; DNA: TGTGCTAGCAGTCAGGGATACCAAGAGACCCAGTACTTC
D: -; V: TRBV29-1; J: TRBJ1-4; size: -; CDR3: CSVGWGLRPNEKLFF; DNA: TGCAGCGTTGGATGGGGTCTCCGGCCAAATGAAAAACTGTTTTTT
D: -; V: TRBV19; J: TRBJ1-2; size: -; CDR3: CASLDGAGGNYGYTF; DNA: TGTGCCAGCCTGGATGGGGCGGGCGGTAACTATGGCTACACCTTC
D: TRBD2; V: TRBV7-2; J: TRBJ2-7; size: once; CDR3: CASSSSGSSHEQYF; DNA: TGTGCCAGCAGCTCTAGCGGGAGCTCCCACGAGCAGTACTTC
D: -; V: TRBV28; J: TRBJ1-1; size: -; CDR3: CASSMPLTEAFF; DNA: TGTGCCAGCAGTATGCCCTTGACTGAAGCTTTCTTT
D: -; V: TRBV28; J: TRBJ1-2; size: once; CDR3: CASTGAVAGYTF; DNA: TGTGCCAGCACCGGGGCAGTCGCAGGCTACACCTTC
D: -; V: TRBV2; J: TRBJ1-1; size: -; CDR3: CASRTQAGFEAFF; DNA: TGTGCCAGCAGAACACAGGCGGGATTCGAAGCTTTCTTT
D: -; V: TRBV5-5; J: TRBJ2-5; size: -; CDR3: CASSLYSEDQYF; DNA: TGTGCCAGCAGCTTGTATTCTGAGGACCAGTACTTC
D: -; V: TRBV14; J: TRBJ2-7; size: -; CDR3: CASSQDWRDLSYEQYF; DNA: TGTGCCAGCAGCCAAGATTGGAGGGACCTATCCTACGAGCAGTACTTC
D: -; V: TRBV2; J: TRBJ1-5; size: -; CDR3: CASRGFSDQPQHF; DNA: TGTGCCAGCAGGGGTTTTTCTGATCAGCCCCAGCATTTT
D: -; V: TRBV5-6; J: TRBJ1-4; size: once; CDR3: CASSLTGGPPNEKLFF; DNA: TGTGCCAGCAGCCTTACGGGGGGGCCGCCGAATGAAAAACTGTTTTTT
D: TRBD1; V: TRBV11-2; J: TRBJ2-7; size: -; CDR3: CASSAPRDSSYEQYF; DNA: TGTGCCAGCAGCGCGCCCCGGGACAGCTCCTACGAGCAGTACTTC
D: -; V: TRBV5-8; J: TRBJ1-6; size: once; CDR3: CASSLNAGLTNSPLHF; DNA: TGTGCCAGCAGCTTGAATGCGGGGCTCACTAATTCACCCCTCCACTTT
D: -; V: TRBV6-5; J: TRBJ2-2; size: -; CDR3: CASTMGASTGELFF; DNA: TGTGCCAGCACGATGGGAGCGTCCACCGGGGAGCTGTTTTTT
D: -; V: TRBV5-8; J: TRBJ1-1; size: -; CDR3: CASSWVGSGGTEAFF; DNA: TGTGCCAGCAGTTGGGTGGGGTCGGGCGGCACTGAAGCTTTCTTT
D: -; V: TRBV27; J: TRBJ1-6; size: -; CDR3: CASKLAGRGSPLHF; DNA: TGTGCCAGCAAACTAGCAGGGAGGGGGTCACCCCTCCACTTT
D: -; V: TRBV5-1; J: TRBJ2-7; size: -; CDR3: CASSPDGGSYEQYF; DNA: TGCGCCAGCAGTCCGGACGGCGGCTCCTACGAGCAGTACTTC
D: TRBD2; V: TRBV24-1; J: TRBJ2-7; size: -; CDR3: CATSDPTSGGYEQYF; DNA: TGTGCCACCAGTGACCCTACTAGCGGAGGCTACGAGCAGTACTTC
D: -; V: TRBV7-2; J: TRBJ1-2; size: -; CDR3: CASSLANLADGYTF; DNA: TGTGCCAGCAGCTTAGCTAACCTGGCGGATGGCTACACCTTC
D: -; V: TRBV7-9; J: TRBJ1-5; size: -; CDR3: CASSLPPGPQHF; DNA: TGTGCCAGCAGCCTACCCCCCGGTCCCCAGCATTTT
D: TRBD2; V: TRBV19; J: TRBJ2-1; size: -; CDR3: CASRSSSGGWNEQFF; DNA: TGTGCCAGTAGAAGTTCGAGCGGGGGGTGGAATGAGCAGTTCTTC